One and the same sample provided the 8 T cell receptor beta chains below, sequenced in a study of blood T cells in healthy people across ages. PCR was performed a second time for about 7 to 11 cycles using a sample-barcoded 5' primer and a J-beta primer mix. One entry per CDR3 protein results from TCRdb running MiXCR on the 5' RACE reads. The sample contains around 800,000 distinct CDR3 sequences, roughly 24% of which appear only once. These data are also associated with another study on T cells of mothers and their children.

What was sequenced was blood. These receptor sequences come from a boy younger than 18 in good health.

This clonotype was found a few times. It is likely a read error, because the conserved phenylalanine at the end of the CDR3 is missing. The CDR3 reads CSARDPPTQYL. In nucleotides, the CDR3 is TGCAGTGCTAGAGATCCCCCAACCCAGTACCTC. The J gene is TRBJ2-1, the V gene TRBV20-1; no firm D call. The DNA matches TRBJ2-5 better at its end, which makes the J call doubtful. CDR3 length equals 11 residues. Germline loops: CDR1 DFQATT, CDR2 SNEGSKA (reference sequence).

This clonotype was seen a handful of times. This chain connects TRBV10-3 to TRBJ2-5; D gene ambiguous. The J call is in doubt because the DNA end fits TRBJ2-1 better. This CDR3 has 14 residues. Germline V CDR1 and CDR2: ENHRY, SYGVKD. As DNA, the CDR3 is TGTGCCATCAGTGCCGACGGCCCCCTCAATGAGCAGTTCTTC. This sequence encodes CAISADGPLNEQFF.

This clonotype was counted a few times. The chain couples TRBV27 to TRBJ1-6; D is unclear. Trimming shortened V by 7 bases and J by 7 bases, and 8 bases separated the two germline ends. The germline V gene has CDR1 MNHEY and CDR2 SMNVEV (reference sequence). CDR3 length: 12 amino acids. The CDR3 loop reads CASNNGNSPLHF. The DNA for the CDR3 is TGTGCCAGCAATAACGGGAATTCACCCCTCCACTTT.

This clonotype was counted between two and nine times. V is TRBV28 and J is TRBJ2-1; TRBD1 might be the D (6 bases). CDR1 MDHEN and CDR2 SYDVKM come from the germline V gene. Deletions cut 3 bases from V and 4 bases from J, with 16 bases between. This CDR3 has 16 residues. As DNA, the CDR3 is TGTGCCAGCAGTTTGGCCAGACAGGCGATGTACAATGAGCAGTTCTTC. Translation gives CASSLARQAMYNEQFF.

This clonotype was counted a few times. The rearrangement joins TRBV30 to TRBJ2-7, with D tentatively TRBD1 or TRBD2 (5 bases each). Per germline, CDR1 GTSNPN and CDR2 SVGIG (reference sequence). The V end lost 4 bases, the J end lost 3 bases, and 13 bases lay between the germline ends. The CDR3 totals 13 residues. The CDR3 nucleotides are TGTGCCTGGACCCGGGACGCCGTCTACGAGCAGTACTTC. Protein sequence: CAWTRDAVYEQYF.

The rearrangement links TRBV20-1 to TRBJ2-2; TRBD2 is a possible D gene (6 bases). The V end was cut by 0 bases, the J end by 4 bases, with 18 bases between. The CDR3 spans 17 residues. Germline lookup yields CDR1 DFQATT and CDR2 SNEGSKA (reference sequence). The CDR3 region is CSARDKSSGYRTGELFF. In DNA form, the CDR3 reads TGCAGTGCTAGAGATAAGAGTAGCGGATATCGCACCGGGGAGCTGTTTTTT.

This clonotype was seen only a few times. The chain joins TRBV15 to TRBJ2-3, with D perhaps matching TRBD2 (5 bases). The CDR3 has 16 residues. The V end was cut by 3 bases, the J end by 1 base, with 14 bases between. Germline lookup yields CDR1 LNHNV and CDR2 YYDKDF (reference sequence). The CDR3 is CATSSGEYSRTDTQYF. The CDR3 DNA reads as TGTGCCACCAGCAGTGGGGAGTACAGCCGCACAGATACGCAGTATTTT. Variable domain in full (rest from reference TRBV15 and TRBJ2-3): DAMVIQNPRYQVTQFGKPVTLSCSQTLNHNVMYWYQQKSSQAPKLLFHYYDKDFNNEADTPDNFQSRRPNTSFCFLDIRSPGLGDTAMYLCATSSGEYSRTDTQYFGPGTRLTVL.

As regards this clonotype: As the CDR3 is not closed by the conserved phenylalanine or tryptophan, this likely results from a read error. The chain joins TRBV7-6 to TRBJ2-7, with a possible D match to TRBD1 (5 bases). There are 16 residues in the CDR3. V lost 8 bases to trimming and J lost 5 bases, with 25 bases between them. Per germline, CDR1 SGHVS and CDR2 FNYEAQ. DNA of the CDR3: TGTGCCAGCGCAGTGGGCCTGGGGCAGGGCGGAGACGAGCAGTACCTC. It codes for CASAVGLGQGGDEQYL.